This T cell receptor (beta chain) originates from a study of regulatory T cells in long-lasting Graves disease. Study-level points and caveats: Among samples with persistent disease, TRBV28, TRBJ1-2 and TRBJ2-5 were favored.

Through Arm-PCR of CDR3 regions and iRepertoire HTBI primers, TCR beta libraries were built. TCRdb processed the multiplex PCR reads anew with MiXCR; each CDR3 protein has one entry. The sample contains 240,000 or so distinct CDR3 sequences, over 20% of which appear only once. CDR1 and CDR2 (germline): KGHSH, LQKENI. The CDR3 spans 16 residues. V was pared by 5 bases and J by 3 bases, with 17 bases between. This clonotype appeared many times. Its antigen is still unknown. The time point was: newly diagnosed GD, antithyroid drugs for less than 3 months. From RNA extracted from PBMCs, the TCR library was made.

The chain links TRBV18 to TRBJ2-4, with D possibly called TRBD1 or TRBD2 (5 bases each). This TCR came from a female donor with Graves disease. This specimen consisted of peripheral blood mononuclear cells (PBMCs), obtained at new diagnosis, from a patient treated with antithyroid drugs. The CDR3 region is CASSIEGQLFKNIQYF. CDR3 coding DNA: TGTGCCAGCTCAATTGAGGGGCAGCTTTTCAAAAACATTCAGTACTTC.